The 30 T cell receptor beta chains below all came from one sample that was sequenced in a study of blood T cell repertoires in COVID-19. Sequencing used immunoSEQ multiplex PCR; TCRdb keeps in-frame clones, though not all of them. The sample lists almost 55,000 clones, 84% occurring once. The sample taken for sequencing was peripheral blood. These receptors all come from a man between 50 and 59 years old with acute or convalescent COVID-19.

In regard to this clone: The sample holds other DNA sequences that translate to the same CDR3. The rearrangement uses TRBV5-5 and TRBJ1-2, with 8 bases lining up with TRBD1. This CDR3 is built from 14 residues. Per the germline V gene, CDR1 is SGHKS and CDR2 is YYEKEE (reference sequence). The ends lost 3 bases at V and 0 bases at J; junction bases unmatched: 1. Here the CDR3 DNA reads TGTGCCAGCAGCTCGGGACAGGCTAACTATGGCTACACCTTC. As protein: CASSSGQANYGYTF.

This chain links TRBV19 with TRBJ1-2; weak D call: TRBD1 (6 bases). V dropped 8 bases and J dropped 2 bases, with 12 bases sitting between them. The CDR3 spans 13 residues. From germline, CDR1 is LNHDA and CDR2 SQIVND (reference sequence). The DNA of the CDR3 is TGTGCCAGTCAACCCACAGGGAACTATGGCTACACCTTC. Its translation is CASQPTGNYGYTF.

This clone was seen a few times. The chain combines TRBV28 with TRBJ1-4; 7 nucleotides match TRBD1. The CDR3 covers 15 residues. V was clipped by 5 bases and J by 5 bases; unmatched bases: 8. The germline V gene encodes CDR1 MDHEN and CDR2 SYDVKM. The CDR3 is CASSRPGDSNEKLFF. Here the CDR3 DNA reads TGTGCCAGCAGTCGCCCGGGGGACAGCAATGAAAAACTGTTTTTT.

V usage is TRBV7-3 and J usage is TRBJ2-5, with a possible D match to TRBD2 (7 bases). Trimming took 2 bases from V and 3 from J, leaving 16 bases between them. The germline gives CDR1 SGHTA, CDR2 FQGTGA. The CDR3 has 16 residues. As DNA, the CDR3 is TGTGCCAGCAGCTTAGGGCCGTGGGGGGGCGAAGAGACCCAGTACTTC. Translating it yields CASSLGPWGGEETQYF.

This chain uses TRBV29-1 with TRBJ2-6; 12 positions match TRBD1. With V trimmed by 4 bases and J by 2 bases, 3 bases remained unmatched. CDR1 is SQVTM and CDR2 is ANQGSEA in the germline V gene. This CDR3 contains 16 residues. CDR3 in amino acids: CSVAGQGAAGANVLTF. CDR3 nucleotides: TGCAGCGTTGCGGGACAGGGGGCGGCTGGGGCCAACGTCCTGACTTTC.

This chain connects TRBV7-3 to TRBJ2-1, with D possibly matching TRBD2 (6 bases). CDR1 SGHTA and CDR2 FQGTGA come from the germline V gene. The CDR3 has 14 amino acids. Trimming removed 5 bases at V and 5 bases at J, with 13 bases between. Here the CDR3 DNA reads TGTGCCAGCAGCCGAGGGCCTAGCGACAATGAGCAGTTCTTC. Amino acid sequence: CASSRGPSDNEQFF.

The genes are TRBV10-1 and TRBJ2-5, with TRBD1 matching 7 bases. Germline V gene lookup returns CDR1 WNHNN and CDR2 SYGVQD (reference sequence). V lost 2 bases, J lost 5 bases, and 5 bases stayed unmatched. CDR3 length: 14 amino acids. The DNA for the CDR3 is TGCGCCAGCAGTGAGGGGGACAGTTCGGAGACCCAGTACTTC. Translated: CASSEGDSSETQYF.

The V gene is TRBV2, the J gene TRBJ1-4, with a tentative D call TRBD1 (5 bases). Germline CDR1 reads SNHLY; CDR2 reads FYNNEI. Between the trimmed V and J ends, which lost 2 bases and 8 bases, there was a span of 12 bases. CDR3 length: 14 residues. The CDR3 is CASSEWGDGEKLFF. DNA of the CDR3: TGTGCCAGCAGTGAATGGGGGGATGGCGAAAAACTGTTTTTT. The whole variable domain, remainder taken from reference TRBV2 and TRBJ1-4, is EPEVTQTPSHQVTQMGQEVILRCVPISNHLYFYWYRQILGQKVEFLVSFYNNEISEKSEIFDDQFSVERPDGSNFTLKIRSTKLEDSAMYFCASSEWGDGEKLFFGSGTQLSVL.

This clone has just a few counts. The chain couples TRBV28 to TRBJ2-5; D gene uncertain. Trimming cost V 3 bases and J 6 bases, with 11 bases left between them. From germline, CDR1 is MDHEN and CDR2 SYDVKM. CDR3 length: 13 amino acids. The CDR3 here is CASSFGSTKTQYF. The CDR3 bases are TGTGCCAGCAGTTTTGGCAGTACGAAGACCCAGTACTTC.

The chain recombines TRBV15 with TRBJ1-2; 7 positions agree with TRBD1. Germline V gene sequence: CDR1 LNHNV, CDR2 YYDKDF (reference sequence). CDR3 length: 15 residues. The V gene end was trimmed by 3 bases and the J gene end by 5 bases; junction bases not matched to a gene: 9. CDR3: CATSRETGFEYGYTF. CDR3 bases: TGTGCCACCAGCAGGGAGACAGGGTTTGAGTATGGCTACACCTTC.

This sequence joins TRBV9 and TRBJ1-4, with D unclear. CDR1 and CDR2 (germline): SGDLS, YYNGEE. Trimming pared 0 bases from V and 5 bases from J, leaving 14 bases between. This CDR3 region has 16 residues. CDR3 nucleotide sequence: TGTGCCAGCAGCGTAGGCGGATTGCCGGGGAATGAAAAACTGTTTTTT. This codes for CASSVGGLPGNEKLFF.

The CDR3 loop reads CASRPTYYGYTF. Written as DNA, the CDR3 is TGTGCCAGCAGACCAACTTACTATGGCTACACCTTC. The chain carries TRBV28 and TRBJ1-2, with D unresolved. Germline CDR1 MDHEN, CDR2 SYDVKM. Trimming stripped 6 bases from V and 3 bases from J, with 8 bases between. The length of the CDR3 is 12 residues.

The rearrangement links TRBV4-2 to TRBJ1-1; the D gene is possibly TRBD1 (5 bases). This CDR3 spans 15 amino acids. Trimming stripped 0 bases from V and 5 bases from J, with 13 bases between. CDR1 is LGHNA and CDR2 is YNFKEQ in the germline V gene. CDR3 in amino acids: CASSQDPTVRTEAFF. In nucleotides, the CDR3 is TGTGCCAGCAGCCAAGATCCGACAGTGAGAACTGAAGCTTTCTTT.

The rearrangement links TRBV5-1 to TRBJ1-3, with TRBD1 matching 7 bases. The germline V gene encodes CDR1 SGHRS and CDR2 YFSETQ. The CDR3 loop spans 17 amino acids. Unmatched junction bases numbered 7, after V lost 0 bases and J lost 1 base. CDR3 DNA sequence: TGCGCCAGCAGCTTGGAAGGGACAGTCTTTTCTGGAAACACCATATATTTT. Translating gives CASSLEGTVFSGNTIYF.

The gene calls are TRBV5-1 and TRBJ1-1; 8 bases are a match to TRBD1. Germline CDR1 SGHRS, CDR2 YFSETQ. The ends lost 4 bases at V and 3 bases at J; junction bases unmatched: 5. The CDR3 covers 14 residues. The CDR3 loop reads CASSQGAGDTEAFF. CDR3 coding DNA: TGCGCCAGCAGCCAGGGGGCGGGGGACACTGAAGCTTTCTTT.

The rearrangement joins TRBV7-8 to TRBJ2-1; the match to TRBD2 covers 10 bases. Germline V gene data show CDR1 as SGHVS and CDR2 as FQNEAQ. This CDR3 has 14 residues. Trimming took 5 bases from V and 9 from J; bases not matched to a gene: 7. The CDR3 bases are TGTGCCAGCAGCCAACGGACTAGCGGTAGTGAGCAGTTCTTC. This encodes CASSQRTSGSEQFF.

The chain joins TRBV6-6 to TRBJ2-1, with TRBD2 matching over 8 bases. From germline, CDR1 is MNHNY and CDR2 SVGAGI (reference sequence). CDR3 length equals 15 residues. V was pared by 5 bases and J by 8 bases, with 11 bases of the junction left unmatched. CDR3 region: CASSPPPGGAHEQFF. For the CDR3, the DNA is TGTGCCAGCAGTCCGCCCCCCGGGGGGGCCCATGAGCAGTTCTTC.

The chain uses TRBV5-1 and TRBJ1-4; possible D gene TRBD1, 5 bases. The ends were cut back, 0 bases at V and 1 base at J, with 10 bases in the middle. The CDR3 covers 16 residues. Germline V gene lookup returns CDR1 SGHRS and CDR2 YFSETQ. CDR3 sequence: CASSLDGGGTNEKLFF. The CDR3 nucleotides are TGCGCCAGCAGCTTGGACGGGGGTGGAACTAATGAAAAACTGTTTTTT.

The chain has TRBV6-5 and TRBJ1-5; the D gene is possibly TRBD1 (5 bases). The CDR3 loop spans 14 amino acids. The germline V gene has CDR1 MNHEY and CDR2 SVGAGI. Trimming removed 6 bases at V and 1 base at J, with 10 bases between. CDR3 nucleotides: TGTGCCAGCAGCCAGGGTTGGAGCAATCAGCCCCAGCATTTT. Protein: CASSQGWSNQPQHF.

The rearrangement uses TRBV20-1 and TRBJ2-1; 10 bases match TRBD2. V was pared by 3 bases and J by 4 bases, with 6 bases of the junction left unmatched. The CDR3 is 15 residues long. Germline CDR1 is DFQATT and CDR2 is SNEGSKA (reference sequence). As DNA, the CDR3 is TGCAGTGCTAGTTTCAGCGGGGGGGATTACAATGAGCAGTTCTTC. Translating gives CSASFSGGDYNEQFF.

The chain is built from TRBV10-3 and TRBJ2-1, with 10 bases matching TRBD2. Germline V lookup: CDR1 ENHRY, CDR2 SYGVKD. The CDR3 is 15 amino acids. V was clipped by 3 bases and J by 6 bases; unmatched bases: 5. CDR3 sequence reads: CAISDKREGSNEQFF. The CDR3 region has the DNA TGTGCCATCAGTGATAAGCGGGAGGGCAGCAATGAGCAGTTCTTC.

V is TRBV2 and J is TRBJ2-7; 7 nucleotides align to TRBD1. J gave up 7 bases and V 8 bases, and 8 bases lay outside the gene matches. CDR3 length equals 12 residues. Germline CDR1 is SNHLY and CDR2 is FYNNEI. CDR3 sequence reads: CASDRQGWEQYF. For the CDR3, the DNA is TGTGCCAGCGACCGACAGGGCTGGGAGCAGTACTTC.

This clone was seen a few times. Other nucleotide sequences from this sample produce the same CDR3. The chain couples TRBV18 to TRBJ1-4; maybe TRBD1 (5 bases). V lost 3 bases, J lost 1 base, and 6 bases lay in between. CDR1 and CDR2 from the germline V gene are KGHSH and LQKENI. There are 14 residues in the CDR3. The CDR3 region has the DNA TGTGCCAGCTCACCGCAGGGAACTAATGAAAAACTGTTTTTT. This gives the protein CASSPQGTNEKLFF.

The CDR3 nucleotides are TGTGCCAGCAGTAAAGCCGGGACAGGGGCGTACGAGCAGTACTTC. It codes for CASSKAGTGAYEQYF. This chain connects TRBV28 to TRBJ2-7; 10 positions agree with TRBD1. V gave up 5 bases and J gave up 4 bases; unmatched junction bases: 8. The germline V gene has CDR1 MDHEN and CDR2 SYDVKM. The CDR3 is 15 amino acids. The full variable domain, its missing parts supplied by reference TRBV28 and TRBJ2-7, is DVKVTQSSRYLVKRTGEKVFLECVQDMDHENMFWYRQDPGLGLRLIYFSYDVKMKEKGDIPEGYSVSREKKERFSLILESASTNQTSMYLCASSKAGTGAYEQYFGPGTRLTVT.

V is TRBV7-9 and J is TRBJ2-3; 11 nucleotides match TRBD2. The ends lost 2 bases at V and 0 bases at J; junction bases unmatched: 7. This CDR3 spans 18 amino acids. Germline loops: CDR1 SEHNR, CDR2 FQNEAQ (reference sequence). DNA of the CDR3: TGTGCCAGCAGCTTATGGGCTAGCGGGGGGCCCAGCACAGATACGCAGTATTTT. It specifies CASSLWASGGPSTDTQYF.

The chain uses TRBV29-1 and TRBJ2-3, with 8 nucleotides matching TRBD1. The CDR3 has 13 amino acids. Germline CDR1 is SQVTM and CDR2 is ANQGSEA. J gave up 3 bases and V 6 bases, and 5 bases lay outside the gene matches. The CDR3 sequence is CSVWTGSTDTQYF. The DNA of the CDR3 is TGCAGCGTCTGGACAGGGTCGACAGATACGCAGTATTTT.

The chain is built from TRBV9 and TRBJ1-6; D is perhaps TRBD1 (6 bases). The germline V and J ends were trimmed by 3 bases and 13 bases, with 26 bases remaining between them. The CDR3 spans 17 residues. Germline CDR1 and CDR2: SGDLS and YYNGEE. CDR3 DNA: TGTGCCAGCAGCGGCCTCAGACAGGTTAATTCACCCCTTCCCCTCCACTTT. It encodes CASSGLRQVNSPLPLHF.

The rearrangement links TRBV3-1 (or the pseudogene TRBV3-2) to TRBJ1-1; a weak D match, TRBD1 (5 bases). The CDR3 contains 12 residues. V lost 9 bases and J 3 bases, leaving 11 bases between the germline ends. The germline V gene encodes CDR1 LGHDT and CDR2 YNNKEL (reference sequence). CDR3 loop: CARTAADTEAFF. CDR3 DNA sequence: TGTGCCAGGACAGCTGCGGACACTGAAGCTTTCTTT.

The rearrangement joins TRBV15 to TRBJ1-1, with 10 bases that match TRBD1. The length of the CDR3 is 16 residues. Germline V gives CDR1 LNHNV, CDR2 YYDKDF (reference sequence). V gave up 2 bases and J gave up 3 bases; unmatched junction bases: 6. In DNA, the CDR3 is TGTGCCACCAGCAGACCGGGACAGGGGACGTACACTGAAGCTTTCTTT. As protein: CATSRPGQGTYTEAFF.

The chain recombines TRBV10-3 with TRBJ1-1; TRBD1 matches at 7 bases. CDR3 length equals 12 residues. Per the germline V gene, CDR1 is ENHRY and CDR2 is SYGVKD. The V gene end was trimmed by 5 bases and the J gene end by 4 bases; junction bases not matched to a gene: 1. CDR3: CAISRDSTEAFF. The DNA of the CDR3 is TGTGCCATCAGTCGGGACAGCACTGAAGCTTTCTTT.